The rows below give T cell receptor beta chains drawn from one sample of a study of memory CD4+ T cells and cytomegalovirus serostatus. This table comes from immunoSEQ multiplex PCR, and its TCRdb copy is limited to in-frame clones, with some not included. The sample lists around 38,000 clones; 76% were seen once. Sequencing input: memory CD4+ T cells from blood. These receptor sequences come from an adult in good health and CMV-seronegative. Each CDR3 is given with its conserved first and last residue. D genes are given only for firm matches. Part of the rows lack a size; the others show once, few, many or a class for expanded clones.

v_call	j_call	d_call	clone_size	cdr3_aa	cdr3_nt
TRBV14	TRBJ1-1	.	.	CASSQDMGTEAFF	TGTGCCAGCAGCCAAGATATGGGTACTGAAGCTTTCTTT
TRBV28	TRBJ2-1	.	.	CASSLGYRQFF	TGTGCCAGCAGTTTAGGGTACCGGCAGTTCTTC
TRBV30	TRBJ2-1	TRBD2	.	CAWGLAGPPEQFF	TGTGCCTGGGGACTAGCGGGACCCCCCGAGCAGTTCTTC
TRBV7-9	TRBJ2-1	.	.	CASSPTGYEQFF	TGTGCCAGCAGCCCTACAGGTTATGAGCAGTTCTTC
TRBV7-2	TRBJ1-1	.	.	CASSQDMNTEAFF	TGTGCCAGCAGCCAGGACATGAACACTGAAGCTTTCTTT
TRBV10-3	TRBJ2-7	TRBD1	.	CAISARDRGPQEQYF	TGTGCCATCAGTGCCCGGGACAGGGGGCCTCAGGAGCAGTACTTC
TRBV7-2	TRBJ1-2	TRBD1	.	CASSLAPGQGNFAYGYTF	TGTGCCAGCAGCTTAGCCCCGGGACAGGGTAACTTTGCCTATGGCTACACCTTC
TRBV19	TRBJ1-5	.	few	CASSSRGHLNQPQHF	TGTGCCAGTAGCTCGAGAGGGCACCTCAATCAGCCCCAGCATTTT
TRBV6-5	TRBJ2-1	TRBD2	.	CASRTRLYNEQFF	TGTGCCAGTCGGACTAGGCTTTACAATGAGCAGTTCTTC
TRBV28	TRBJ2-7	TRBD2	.	CASSGTSLGSYEQYF	TGTGCCAGCAGTGGGACTAGCTTAGGCTCCTACGAGCAGTACTTC
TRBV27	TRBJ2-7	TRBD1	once	CASSLTGGGSYEQYF	TGTGCCAGCAGCCTGACAGGGGGCGGTTCCTACGAGCAGTACTTC
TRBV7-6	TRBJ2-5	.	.	CASSLAPPETQYF	TGTGCCAGCAGCTTAGCGCCCCCAGAGACCCAGTACTTC
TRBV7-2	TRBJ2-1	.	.	CASSFGAMRQFF	TGTGCCAGCAGCTTTGGTGCAATGAGGCAGTTCTTC
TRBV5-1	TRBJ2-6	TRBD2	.	CASSLDGLASSGANVLTF	TGCGCCAGCAGCTTGGACGGACTAGCAAGCTCTGGGGCCAACGTCCTGACTTTC
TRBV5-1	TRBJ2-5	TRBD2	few	CASSLIAGGGETQYF	TGCGCCAGCAGCTTGATAGCGGGAGGGGGAGAGACCCAGTACTTC
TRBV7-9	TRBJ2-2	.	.	CASSSGDNRLFF	TGTGCCAGCAGCTCAGGGGACAATCGGCTGTTTTTT
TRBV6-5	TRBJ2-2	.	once	CASRLTAANTGELFF	TGTGCCAGCCGGTTGACTGCTGCGAACACCGGGGAGCTGTTTTTT
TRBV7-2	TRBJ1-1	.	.	CASSPRGRNTEAFF	TGTGCCAGCAGTCCCCGAGGCAGAAACACTGAAGCTTTCTTT
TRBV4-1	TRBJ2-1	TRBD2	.	CASSQAEREYNEQFF	TGCGCCAGCAGCCAAGCGGAGCGGGAGTACAATGAGCAGTTCTTC
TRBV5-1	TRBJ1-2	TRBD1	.	CASSLGTGGSYGYTF	TGCGCCAGCAGCCTCGGGACAGGGGGTAGCTATGGCTACACCTTC
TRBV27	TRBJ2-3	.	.	CASSLTGLRDTQYF	TGTGCCAGCAGCCTAACAGGGCTCAGGGATACGCAGTATTTT
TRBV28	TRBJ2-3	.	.	CASSLARGTDTQYF	TGTGCCAGCAGTTTAGCTAGGGGCACAGATACGCAGTATTTT
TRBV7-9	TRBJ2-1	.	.	CASSSTSEVDNEQFF	TGTGCCAGCAGCTCGACTAGTGAAGTCGACAATGAGCAGTTCTTC